Listed here is a single T cell receptor (beta chain). The antigen this receptor binds is unknown. No quality values exist for individual bases; no much larger clone is one base distant. TCRB CDR3 sequencing used the immunoSEQ assay on genomic DNA. Per the authors' processing: Only a few patient CD8+ clones larger than 1% matched published virus-specific TCRB sequences when compared against them. Nothing other than productive TCRB rearrangements was included in the analyses. Clonality was calculated as a Shannon entropy-based productive clonality index, and a clone was defined by a unique TCRB CDR3 sequence. Repertoire overlap for a pair of samples was computed from each clone's template counts relative to total templates per sample. V-gene usage measured by flow cytometry correlated with TCRB sequencing V-gene usage, with a Spearman r of approximately 0.57. Held by TCRdb, this immuneACCESS table contains in-frame sequences only and omits some clones. Under half of the omission traces to an unresolved V gene where checked; the cause of the rest is unknown. From that table come the V and J calls and clone size; the DNA was used to work out D and trimming. Recorded for this sample are about 23,000 clones; 65% to 85% of them occurred a single time. The ten largest clones represent around 10% of the sample.

The junction shows trimming of 3 bases on V and 1 base on J, and the gene matches do not reach 30 bases of it. For CDR1 and CDR2, the germline V gene lists LGHNA and YNFKEQ. The CDR3, from cysteine to phenylalanine, totals 24 residues. Only the CDR3 part of the read is kept: 72 bases, read in frame from the first base. The sample originates from a study of somatic mutations in cytotoxic T cells in rheumatoid arthritis (dated by TCRdb to 2016 to 2017). Background on the whole study: Right after diagnosis and prior to the start of any treatment, 25 to 30 ml EDTA of peripheral blood was drawn from patients. To characterize clonality, the study used TCRB deep sequencing while asking whether somatic mutations are carried by expanded CD8+ T-cell clones in newly diagnosed, untreated rheumatoid arthritis. Patient and control groups had essentially identical median ages. Some V beta antibody-stained T-cell populations were flow-sorted on a FACSAria II or Sony SH800 at nearly 100% purity, and sorted V beta1+ cells also underwent TCRB sequencing. TCRB deep sequencing was performed for roughly 69 rheumatoid arthritis patients and 15 to 20 healthy controls. Beyond this particular receptor, the publication reports: An increase of CD8+ clonality with age was seen in patients (Spearman r ~ 0.49) but not in healthy controls. The slight TRBV07 underrepresentation in patients was not adjusted for multiple comparisons. In about an eighth of the roughly 60 patients the largest CD8+ clone exceeded 20% of CD8+ cells, and several identical CD8+ TCRB sequences were shared between blood and synovial fluid. There was no significant difference in CD8+ T-cell clonality between rheumatoid arthritis patients and age-matched healthy controls. The antigen targets of the expanded CD8+ clones were unknown, and absence from virus-specific databases did not rule out viral specificity.

Flow cytometry confirmed the purity of CD4+ and CD8+ cells that had been isolated by positive magnetic bead selection on an AutoMACS. A TCR V beta antibody panel was used in flow cytometry to screen first for clonal expansions, which were then characterized by TCRB deep sequencing of sorted CD8+ fractions. Ficoll-Paque PLUS density gradient separation was used to isolate peripheral blood mononuclear cells. Using Nucleospin Tissue or Tissue XS kits, DNA was extracted from CD4-enriched, CD8-enriched or PBMC samples, with quantification by a Qubit 2.0 fluorometer. The receptor chain draws on TRBV4-2 and TRBJ2-1, and 7 bases in between align with TRBD2. The receptor comes from an adult with rheumatoid arthritis. Sequencing was performed on CD8+ T cells sorted from blood. CDR3 protein: CASSHALSGLKRDLESGSYNEQFF. The base sequence is TGTGCCAGCAGCCATGCCCTATCGGGGCTTAAGCGGGACTTAGAGTCGGGGTCCTACAATGAGCAGTTCTTC.